This entry features one T cell receptor beta chain sequence. The antigen is unknown. The CDR3 runs 14 residues. Germline V gene data show CDR1 as MGHDK and CDR2 as SYGVNS. Trimming shortened V by 1 base and J by 6 bases, and 10 bases separated the two germline ends. This sample stems from a study of Ad26.COV2.S vaccination and SARS-CoV-2 variants. Study-wide background: The donor was enrolled in the Ad26.COV2.S arm of the COV1001 trial.

Study findings and constraints: Vaccinated and placebo-treated recipients had similar non-spike TCR breadth.

The treatment here: roughly 19 received Ad26.COV2.S at low or high dose, single or two shots; about 5 received placebo; per-sample allocation not given. Sampling was performed 63 days after the first vaccine or placebo injection. Sequencing was performed with immunoSEQ multiplex PCR; in TCRdb, only in-frame clones are kept and a portion is missing. The top ten clones hold about 2% of a sample with about 400,000 clones, approximately 89% of them seen once. The material was peripheral blood, obtained in a trial of Ad26.COV2.S vaccine versus placebo. The chain couples TRBV25-1 to TRBJ2-4; D may correspond to TRBD1 or TRBD2 (5 bases each). This receptor was obtained from a person aged 18 to 59 who received the Ad26.COV2.S COVID-19 vaccine or a placebo. CDR3 sequence reads: CASSELGDGNIQYF. The CDR3 DNA sequence: TGTGCCAGCAGTGAATTGGGGGATGGAAACATTCAGTACTTC.